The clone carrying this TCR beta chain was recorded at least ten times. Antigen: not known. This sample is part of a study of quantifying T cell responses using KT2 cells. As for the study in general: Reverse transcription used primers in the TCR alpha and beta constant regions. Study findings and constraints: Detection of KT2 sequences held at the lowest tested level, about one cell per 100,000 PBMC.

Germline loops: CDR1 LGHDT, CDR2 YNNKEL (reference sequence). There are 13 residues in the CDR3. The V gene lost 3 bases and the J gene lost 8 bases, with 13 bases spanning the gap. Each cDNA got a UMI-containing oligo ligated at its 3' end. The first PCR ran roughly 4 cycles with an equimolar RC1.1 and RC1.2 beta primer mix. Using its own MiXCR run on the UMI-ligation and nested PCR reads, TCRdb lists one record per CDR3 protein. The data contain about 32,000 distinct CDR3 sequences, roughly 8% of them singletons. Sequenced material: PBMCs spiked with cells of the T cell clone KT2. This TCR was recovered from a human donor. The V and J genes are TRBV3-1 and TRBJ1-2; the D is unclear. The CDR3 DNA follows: TGTGCCAGCAGCCACTACGAGAACCGGGGCTACACCTTC. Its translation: CASSHYENRGYTF.